This TCR beta chain is from a study of cytomegalovirus exposure and HLA in healthy donors. The overall study: Most donors, approximately 82% of approximately 400 genotyped, fell in the Caucasian-associated ancestry cluster. Findings and limits, study-wide: Apparent HLA restriction characterized most CMV-associated TCR beta chains in a later analysis.

The germline V and J ends were trimmed by 5 bases and 4 bases, with 12 bases remaining between them. CDR1 and CDR2 from the germline V gene are SGHNT and YENEEA. CDR3 length: 14 amino acids. With 60 Vbeta and 13 Jbeta primers, the PCR was carried out. Here immunoSEQ multiplex PCR was the method, and the copy in TCRdb shows in-frame clones only, minus some. The repertoire includes approximately 220,000 clones, over 60% of them detected once, and roughly 0.62% sits in the top ten. Notes on this clone: Its antigen is unidentified.

The sample comprised PBMCs. The TCR sequence derives from a man younger than 30 in good health and CMV-seronegative. The chain recombines TRBV11-3 with TRBJ2-1, with D unclear. The CDR3 loop is CASSPSVDYNEQFF. CDR3 in DNA: TGTGCCAGCAGCCCTTCGGTCGATTACAATGAGCAGTTCTTC.